This T cell receptor beta chain was found in a study of cytomegalovirus exposure and HLA in healthy donors. The wider study: The 500 to 750 first-cohort repertoires and the 100 to 150 validation repertoires shared the same platform, a later analysis reported.

The CDR3 totals 14 residues. After removal of 0 bases from V and 2 bases from J, the junction contained 2 bases not matched to a gene. The germline V gene has CDR1 GTSNPN and CDR2 SVGIG (reference sequence). General observations from the study: Reports indicated that the classifier achieved high specificity and sensitivity in diagnosing cytomegalovirus status. The finding came from a later analysis; first-cohort TCR clusters tended to co-occur in the roughly 120 validation repertoires.

Assay used: immunoSEQ multiplex PCR; TCRdb lists only in-frame clones, some missing. The repertoire holds 97,000 or so clones, with 85% to 95% as singletons. Note on this clone: Its specificity is not known.

This receptor was identified in a woman younger than 30 in good health and CMV-seronegative. V is TRBV30 and J is TRBJ1-1; TRBD1 matches 8 bases. The specimen sequenced was PBMCs. In DNA form, the CDR3 reads TGTGCCTGGAGTGTAGGACAGGGCAACACTGAAGCTTTCTTT. It specifies CAWSVGQGNTEAFF.